These T cell receptor beta chains were read from a single sample in a study of blood T cells in healthy people across ages. One entry per CDR3 protein results from TCRdb running MiXCR on the 5' RACE reads. The sample lists over 1,500,000 distinct CDR3 sequences; roughly 50% were seen once. The sample consisted of blood. Source of these receptors: a woman in her thirties or forties in good health. CDR3s include the opening cysteine and the closing phenylalanine or tryptophan. The D gene is left open where the match is weak. Not all rows give a size; the values are once, few, many and, for expanded clones, a class.

cdr3_nt cdr3_aa d_call j_call v_call clone_size
TGCAGTGCTAGTAGGGGTGATCAGCCCCAGCATTTT CSASRGDQPQHF . TRBJ1-5 TRBV20-1 .
TGTGCCAGCGGCAGGGGGCCACTAGCATCCTTGAACATTCAGTACTTC CASGRGPLASLNIQYF TRBD1 TRBJ2-4 TRBV27 few
TGTGCCAGCAGCCAACGTTTCACTTCCTACGAGCAGTACTTC CASSQRFTSYEQYF . TRBJ2-7 TRBV3-1 .
TGCGCCAGCAGCCAAGACCCGGGACAGGGGAGTTACGAGCAGTTCTTC CASSQDPGQGSYEQFF TRBD1 TRBJ2-1 TRBV4-1 .
TGTGCCAGCAGTTACTCAGGAAGAGGGGGCTTTTACGAGCAGTACTTC CASSYSGRGGFYEQYF TRBD1 TRBJ2-7 TRBV6-5 .
TGTGCCAGCTGGGCGGGGGGATATTCACCCCTCCACTTT CASWAGGYSPLHF . TRBJ1-6 TRBV6-1 .
TGTGCCACCAGTGATTTGCGGGGAAACATTGGTGGGCAGTTCTTC CATSDLRGNIGGQFF . TRBJ2-1 TRBV24-1 .
TGTGCCACCAGCAGAGAGGATTCCTACAATGAGCGGTACTTC CATSREDSYNERYF . TRBJ2-5 TRBV15 .
TGCAGTGCTCCGCAGGGGGCTTACGACACCGGGGAGCTGTTTTTT CSAPQGAYDTGELFF TRBD1 TRBJ2-2 TRBV20-1 .
TGTGCCAGCAGTTACTCGGGGGGCGGGGGCCCGCCCGTTCTTAGCTCCTACAATGAGCAGTTCTTC CASSYSGGGGPPVLSSYNEQFF . TRBJ2-1 TRBV6-2/TRBV6-3 once
TGTGCCAGCAGCCCGCGGCTGACCGGGACACCGAACACTGAAGCTTTCTTT CASSPRLTGTPNTEAFF . TRBJ1-1 TRBV7-9 .
TGCAGTGCTAGATTGAGGCGATCCCGTGTCGAGCAGTACTTC CSARLRRSRVEQYF . TRBJ2-7 TRBV20-1 few
TGTGCCAGCAGTCTGCGGGGGAAGCTCACAGATACGCAGTATTTT CASSLRGKLTDTQYF TRBD2 TRBJ2-3 TRBV28 few
TGCGCCAGCAGTCGGGAGGGTAGGTCCCCGTACAATGAGCAGTACTTC CASSREGRSPYNEQYF TRBD2 TRBJ2-7 TRBV5-1 .
TGTGCCAGCAGACCCTCCCCCTTCAAGGATACGCAGTATTTT CASRPSPFKDTQYF . TRBJ2-3 TRBV3-1 .
TGTGCCAGCAAGGGGGTTCAGCCCCAGCATTTT CASKGVQPQHF . TRBJ1-5 TRBV7-2 .
TGTGCCAGCAGCCAAACTACGGGAGGGTTCCAGTACTTC CASSQTTGGFQYF TRBD2 TRBJ2-7 TRBV25-1 .
TGTGCCAGCAGCTTAGGGAGGGTGGACGTGAGGTCTAATGAAAAACTGTTTTTT CASSLGRVDVRSNEKLFF . TRBJ1-4 TRBV7-2 .
TGCGCCAGCAGCCCTCTGGACCGGGGGGGTATGGATACGCAGTATTTT CASSPLDRGGMDTQYF TRBD2 TRBJ2-3 TRBV4-1 few
TGTGCCAGCAGTTTATTCGGCGACCTCACAGATACGCAGTATTTT CASSLFGDLTDTQYF . TRBJ2-3 TRBV28 .
TGCAGTGCCGCTAGCGGGGGGGAACTAGAGACCCAGTACTTC CSAASGGELETQYF TRBD2 TRBJ2-5 TRBV20-1 .
TGCAGCGTTGTTTGGGTATATGACGGGGACCAAGAGACCCAGTACTTC CSVVWVYDGDQETQYF . TRBJ2-5 TRBV29-1 few